The subject of this entry is one T cell receptor beta chain. Sequenced by immunoSEQ multiplex PCR; TCRdb stores in-frame clones only, minus some. The sample contains 180,000 or so clones, roughly nine tenths of which appear only once. The data were obtained in a study of blood T cell repertoires in COVID-19. The germline gives CDR1 ENHRY, CDR2 SYGVKD. The length of the CDR3 is 15 residues. The V segment lost 4 bases and the J segment 4 bases; nucleotides outside the gene matches: 7. This clonotype was sampled from a woman in her 30s with active or convalescent COVID-19. The source material was peripheral blood. The rearrangement joins TRBV10-3 to TRBJ2-7, with TRBD2 matching 10 bases. The CDR3 here is CAISGASGGQYEQYF. In nucleotides, the CDR3 is TGTGCCATCAGTGGGGCTAGCGGGGGACAATACGAGCAGTACTTC.